Following are 24 T cell receptor beta chains from one sample sequenced in a study of T cells in Graves' hyperthyroidism and ophthalmopathy. The source material, RNA transcripts, was used to amplify TCR beta CDR3 regions. The study used the HTBI primer set for a first-round RT-PCR of the TCR CDR3. TCRdb called the multiplex PCR reads again in MiXCR, with one record for every CDR3 protein. The sample shows a few hundred thousand distinct CDR3 sequences, 15% to 19% of them seen only once. The source material was blood. Source of these receptors: a woman between 25 and 40 years old with Graves' hyperthyroidism.

This clonotype was counted many times. The chain uses TRBV7-9 and TRBJ2-1; the match to TRBD2 covers 8 bases. J gave up 6 bases and V 5 bases, and 6 bases lay outside the gene matches. CDR1 and CDR2 (germline): SEHNR, FQNEAQ (reference sequence). The CDR3 is made up of 14 amino acids. CDR3 DNA: TGTGCCAGCAGCGGACAACTAGCGGCCAATGAGCAGTTCTTC. Translating gives CASSGQLAANEQFF.

This clonotype was detected ten times or more. V gene TRBV30 combines with J gene TRBJ1-5; 7 positions agree with TRBD1. J was trimmed by 9 bases and V by 1 base; bases with no gene match: 9. This CDR3 has 14 amino acids. The germline V gene encodes CDR1 GTSNPN and CDR2 SVGIG (reference sequence). CDR3: CAWSGYRGVWPQHF. Written as DNA, the CDR3 is TGTGCCTGGAGTGGGTACAGGGGTGTATGGCCCCAGCATTTT.

V is TRBV20-1 and J is TRBJ1-3, with D tentatively TRBD1 (6 bases). Germline values: CDR1 DFQATT, CDR2 SNEGSKA (reference sequence). The ends were cut back, 6 bases at V and 1 base at J, with 10 bases in the middle. The CDR3 length is 13 residues. CDR3 sequence reads: CSALDRSGNTIYF. DNA of the CDR3: TGCAGTGCCCTAGACAGGTCTGGAAACACCATATATTTT.

The chain is built from TRBV18 and TRBJ1-6; D call uncertain. The CDR3 has 15 residues. Germline V gene sequence: CDR1 KGHSH, CDR2 LQKENI. Deletions cut 6 bases from V and 5 bases from J, with 14 bases between. Here the CDR3 reads CASSIEGANNSPLHF. The CDR3 DNA reads as TGTGCCAGCTCCATTGAGGGAGCGAATAATTCACCCCTCCACTTT.

The gene calls are TRBV7-2 and TRBJ2-7; a weak D match, TRBD1 (5 bases). The CDR3 loop spans 14 amino acids. The germline CDR1 and CDR2 sequences are SGHTA and FQGNSA. V dropped 0 bases and J dropped 3 bases, with 9 bases sitting between them. The CDR3 sequence is CASSLASGHYEQYF. CDR3 nucleotide sequence: TGTGCCAGCAGCTTAGCATCAGGGCACTACGAGCAGTACTTC.

V gene TRBV29-1 combines with J gene TRBJ1-2, with 8 bases lining up with TRBD1. Trimming took 6 bases from V and 1 from J; bases not matched to a gene: 13. Per the germline V gene, CDR1 is SQVTM and CDR2 is ANQGSEA. This CDR3 region has 16 residues. The DNA of the CDR3 is TGCAGCGTCCCCCCCACAACAGGGGGAAGTAACTATGGCTACACCTTC. Protein product: CSVPPTTGGSNYGYTF.

This clonotype was seen a few times. This sequence joins TRBV20-1 and TRBJ1-2, with D tentatively TRBD1 (5 bases). The CDR3 is 16 amino acids. The germline V and J ends were trimmed by 4 bases and 4 bases, with 22 bases remaining between them. Per germline, CDR1 DFQATT and CDR2 SNEGSKA (reference sequence). The CDR3 DNA reads TGCAGTGCTACGGTTTTCGGCGGGGCGCTTCTCTATGGCTACACCTTC. Its translation is CSATVFGGALLYGYTF.

This clonotype was picked up a small number of times. The V gene is TRBV27, the J gene TRBJ2-7; TRBD2 agrees at 15 bases. V gave up 10 bases and J gave up 0 bases; unmatched junction bases: 7. Germline V CDR1 and CDR2: MNHEY, SMNVEV (reference sequence). The CDR3 length is 16 residues. CDR3 coding DNA: TGTGCCACCGCGGGGACTAGCGGGAGGCACTCCTACGAGCAGTACTTC. Protein sequence: CATAGTSGRHSYEQYF.

There are a few counts of this clonotype. J is TRBJ2-1 and V is TRBV20-1; unclear D gene. The ends were cut back, 7 bases at V and 5 bases at J, with 9 bases in the middle. The CDR3 loop spans 11 amino acids. CDR1 and CDR2 (germline): DFQATT, SNEGSKA (reference sequence). CDR3 region: CSVSQDNEQFF. As DNA, the CDR3 is TGCAGTGTGAGCCAAGACAATGAGCAGTTCTTC.

V and J are TRBV19 and TRBJ2-3; a possible D gene is TRBD2 (5 bases). The V end lost 6 bases, the J end lost 3 bases, and 19 bases lay between the germline ends. The length of the CDR3 is 16 residues. In germline, CDR1 is LNHDA, CDR2 SQIVND (reference sequence). CDR3 coding DNA: TGTGCCAGTAGCCCGCGAGGACTCCTTGGGACAGATACGCAGTATTTT. Residues: CASSPRGLLGTDTQYF.

This clonotype was seen more than once but under ten times. This chain joins TRBV27 and TRBJ1-1; D call uncertain. This CDR3 is 12 amino acids long. Germline CDR1 is MNHEY and CDR2 is SMNVEV (reference sequence). The V and J ends lost 7 bases and 5 bases respectively, with 11 bases between them. CDR3 protein: CASTGGSTEAFF. In DNA form, the CDR3 reads TGTGCCAGCACTGGAGGGTCTACTGAAGCTTTCTTT.

This clonotype has ten or more counts. The chain is built from TRBV18 and TRBJ2-1; D is tentatively TRBD1 or TRBD2 (5 bases each). Trimming stripped 1 base from V and 8 bases from J, with 9 bases between. CDR3 length: 13 residues. Germline loops: CDR1 KGHSH, CDR2 LQKENI. The CDR3 here is CASSPRRGDEQFF. The CDR3, as DNA: TGTGCCAGCTCACCACGACGGGGCGATGAGCAGTTCTTC.

The chain carries TRBV5-1 and TRBJ1-6, with unresolved D. The V gene lost 1 base and the J gene lost 13 bases, with 12 bases spanning the gap. This CDR3 has 13 amino acids. The germline CDR1 and CDR2 sequences are SGHRS and YFSETQ. This chain's CDR3 is CASSLYSGSPLHF. The CDR3 nucleotides are TGCGCCAGCAGCTTGTATTCGGGGTCGCCCCTCCACTTT.

This clonotype has at least ten counts. V usage is TRBV6-6 and J usage is TRBJ2-1; 10 positions match TRBD2. Germline V CDR1 and CDR2: MNHNY, SVGAGI (reference sequence). The CDR3 has 16 residues. Trimming cost V 0 bases and J 9 bases; bases outside gene matches: 8. The CDR3 sequence: CASSYSNLAGAGEQFF. Here the CDR3 DNA reads TGTGCCAGCAGTTACTCAAACCTAGCGGGAGCCGGTGAGCAGTTCTTC.

The V and J genes are TRBV10-3 and TRBJ2-7; the match to TRBD2 covers 8 bases. The germline V gene encodes CDR1 ENHRY and CDR2 SYGVKD. The CDR3 totals 17 residues. After removal of 4 bases from V and 0 bases from J, the junction contained 11 bases not matched to a gene. The CDR3: CAISGPPGAGASYEQYF. In DNA form, the CDR3 reads TGTGCCATCAGTGGCCCCCCGGGAGCGGGGGCCTCCTACGAGCAGTACTTC.

This clonotype was seen repeatedly, ten times or more. The genes are TRBV20-1 and TRBJ1-1; D gene ambiguous. CDR3 length equals 13 residues. Germline CDR1 is DFQATT and CDR2 is SNEGSKA (reference sequence). Trimming removed 6 bases from V and 0 bases from J, with 11 bases in between. CDR3: CSAPTNLNTEAFF. DNA of the CDR3: TGCAGTGCACCGACAAATCTGAACACTGAAGCTTTCTTT.

This clonotype was seen many times. The chain has TRBV6-5 and TRBJ2-2; 10 bases agree with TRBD2. Trimming took 0 bases from V and 2 from J; bases not matched to a gene: 6. Germline CDR1 reads MNHEY; CDR2 reads SVGAGI. CDR3 size: 18 residues. The CDR3 bases are TGTGCCAGCAGTTACTCGCCAACTAGCGGGATTAACACCGGGGAGCTGTTTTTT. Protein product: CASSYSPTSGINTGELFF.

This sequence joins TRBV10-1 and TRBJ2-2; unclear D gene. The germline CDR1 and CDR2 sequences are WNHNN and SYGVQD (reference sequence). This CDR3 is built from 14 residues. The V end lost 3 bases, the J end lost 1 base, and 6 bases lay between the germline ends. CDR3 sequence reads: CASSEAGNTGELFF. For the CDR3, the DNA is TGCGCCAGCAGTGAAGCAGGGAACACCGGGGAGCTGTTTTTT.

This clonotype was counted only a few times. The rearrangement joins TRBV6-1 to TRBJ2-1; 11 nucleotides line up with TRBD1. The CDR3 has 15 residues. The trim removed 6 bases at V and 6 bases at J, leaving 7 bases unmatched. From germline, CDR1 is MNHNS and CDR2 SASEGT. The CDR3 sequence is CASSRDRGTINEQFF. The CDR3 region has the DNA TGTGCCAGCAGCAGGGACAGGGGGACTATCAATGAGCAGTTCTTC.

This clonotype has ten or more counts. The genes are TRBV7-8 and TRBJ1-2, with 7 bases matching TRBD1. The germline V gene encodes CDR1 SGHVS and CDR2 FQNEAQ. The CDR3 consists of 16 residues. V lost 1 base, J lost 7 bases, and 12 bases stayed unmatched. CDR3 loop: CASSLGSSGGIGGYTF. DNA for the CDR3: TGTGCCAGCAGCTTAGGCTCGTCAGGGGGAATCGGTGGCTACACCTTC.

This clonotype was detected ten times or more. The chain joins TRBV10-1 to TRBJ2-1; the match to TRBD2 covers 12 bases. CDR1 is WNHNN, CDR2 SYGVQD, per germline (reference sequence). The trim removed 2 bases at V and 8 bases at J, leaving 4 bases unmatched. This CDR3 contains 15 residues. Here the CDR3 reads CASSEGLAGRDEQFF. As DNA, the CDR3 is TGCGCCAGCAGTGAGGGACTAGCGGGACGCGATGAGCAGTTCTTC.

The chain has TRBV19 and TRBJ1-1; D is unclear. V was cut by 7 bases and J by 11 bases, with 20 bases left in between. CDR3 size: 13 residues. Germline values: CDR1 LNHDA, CDR2 SQIVND (reference sequence). The CDR3 nucleotides are TGTGCCAGTACTAACGGGCGGGCCCCTGGGGCTTTCTTT. Translating gives CASTNGRAPGAFF.

At least ten counts were recorded for this clonotype. This chain joins TRBV10-3 and TRBJ2-7; D might be TRBD1 (6 bases). The CDR3 is made up of 15 amino acids. The V gene lost 5 bases and the J gene lost 3 bases, with 17 bases spanning the gap. Germline CDR1 reads ENHRY; CDR2 reads SYGVKD. In DNA form, the CDR3 reads TGTGCCATCAGTTTAAGGGACACCTGGGTCTACGAGCAGTACTTC. It translates to CAISLRDTWVYEQYF.

This clonotype was recorded many times. The chain is built from TRBV12-3 or TRBV12-4 and TRBJ2-1; no definite D call. Trimming removed 3 bases at V and 8 bases at J, with 17 bases between. The CDR3 has 15 amino acids. CDR3 sequence reads: CASSFLVGPTDEQFF. CDR3 sequence (DNA): TGTGCCAGCAGTTTTTTGGTCGGGCCTACCGATGAGCAGTTCTTC.